This TCR beta chain stems from a study of OX40 agonist ivuxolimab in advanced cancers. Background on the whole study: Ivuxolimab was an agonistic, fully human IgG2 monoclonal antibody directed against OX40 (CD134), a costimulatory receptor. In the dose-escalation cohort, 75% to 90% of patients were male, and the mean age was 60 years with a range of about 20 to 90. Peripheral TCRbeta sequencing aimed to test whether ivuxolimab altered TCR sequence diversity and caused clonal T-cell expansion. The paper describes the monotherapy dose-escalation part (N = 52 patients) of the phase I trial of ivuxolimab. Partial responses were achieved by three dose-escalation patients, of whom one had hepatocellular carcinoma and two had cutaneous melanoma. Intravenous ivuxolimab was administered to patients every 2 weeks at six dose levels: 0.01, 0.1, 0.3, 1.5, 3 and 10 mg/kg. Patients were allowed to have had prior anti-PD-1, anti-PD-L1 or anti-CTLA-4 therapy, and 40% of the dose-escalation patients had been treated with checkpoint inhibitors. Of the approximately 50 dose-escalation patients, hepatocellular carcinoma was present in around 19, melanoma in some 15, renal cell carcinoma in 9 and head and neck cancer in 9. The study at large found these results: On average, CD8+ T cells showed more expanded clones than CD4+ T cells after ivuxolimab. Low levels of normalized T-cell clonal expansion were also seen in some nonresponding patients. The antigen specificity of the clonally expanded peripheral T cells was not determined. At doses of 0.1 to 3.0 mg/kg, clonal expansion of both CD4+ and CD8+ T cells in blood was seen between baseline and week 6. Partial responders in the 0.1-3.0 mg/kg groups had among the lowest normalized peripheral clonal expansion, especially among CD8+ T cells.

The CDR3 sequence holds 15 residues, the cysteine and phenylalanine included. Only CDR3 DNA remains: 45 bases, in frame from the first base. The trim is 4 bases for V and 4 bases for J, with a gap of 16 bases between the germline ends. CDR1 is given as MNHNY and CDR2 as SVGAGI, both from the germline V gene (reference sequence). To sequence the TCRbeta CDR3 region, genomic DNA was isolated from the sorted cells. The immunoSEQ Assay was used to sequence the TCRbeta CDR3 regions. Entries here come from immuneACCESS through TCRdb and include only in-frame sequences with V and J called. Some clones fail to appear in such tables; in the studies checked, an unresolved V gene covers under half of the shortfall, and the cause of the remainder is unknown. The sample table lists some 75,000 clones, approximately 91% of them with a count of one. The ten largest clones represent under 0.9% of the sample. Patients with a history of autoimmune disease or receiving systemic immunosuppression were excluded from the trial. Peripheral blood for TCR sequencing was collected from all dose cohorts at baseline, on cycle 4 day 1, and on cycle 7 day 1. Samples came from an open-label, multicenter, first-in-human phase I dose-escalation trial of ivuxolimab. Adults with locally advanced or metastatic melanoma, renal cell, hepatocellular, or head and neck squamous cell carcinoma were enrolled in the trial. CD4+ and CD8+ T cells were sorted separately from peripheral blood before TCR sequencing.

As for this clone: It has no known antigen specificity. Per-base qualities were not stored, and no clone one base away is much larger.

This receptor was taken from an adult with an advanced solid tumor such as melanoma, head and neck, liver or kidney cancer. The rearranged segments are TRBV6-6 and TRBJ1-1, with TRBD1 as a weak D call on 5 bases. Sample: CD4+ or CD8+ T cells sorted from blood, taken in a trial of the OX40 agonist ivuxolimab. CDR3 region: CASSSMGRGGTEAFF. Here is the DNA: TGTGCCAGCAGTTCGATGGGGCGGGGAGGCACTGAAGCTTTCTTT.